Listed below are T cell receptor beta chains from one sample, sequenced in a study of CD8 T cells in Susac syndrome. TCRdb recomputed calls from the immunoSEQ multiplex PCR reads with MiXCR, one row per CDR3 protein. The sample holds around 200,000 distinct CDR3 sequences, approximately 94% seen once. The sequenced sample was CD4+ T cells from PBMCs. These receptors were obtained from a human donor with multiple sclerosis. CDR3s leave out the opening cysteine and the closing phenylalanine or tryptophan. A D gene is named only where the DNA matches it firmly.

TRBD1,TRBJ2-7,TRBV7-3,ASSEGQGLYEQY
TRBD1,TRBJ2-7,TRBV18,ASGTGILDEQY
NA,TRBJ2-6,TRBV27,ASSLTGQISGANVLT
NA,TRBJ1-5,TRBV15,ATSRDRVNSNQPQH
NA,TRBJ1-6,TRBV30,AWSDGVNSPLH
NA,TRBJ2-5,TRBV29-1,SVVQTQETQY
NA,TRBJ2-2,TRBV20-1,SASSGNLNTGELF
TRBD1,TRBJ2-7,TRBV3-1,ASSPSDRGYEQY
NA,TRBJ2-3,TRBV5-8,ASSLFGADTQY
TRBD2,TRBJ2-6,TRBV20-1,SARDLPGGLGANVLT
TRBD1,TRBJ1-2,TRBV19,ASRRQGDPTGYT
NA,TRBJ2-5,TRBV9,ASTHGQGTEETQY
NA,TRBJ2-2,TRBV3-1,ASSLRGVGELF
NA,TRBJ1-2,TRBV27,ASSSQGRGGSYGYT
TRBD1,TRBJ1-1,TRBV12-3/TRBV12-4,ASNLPGQEITEAF
TRBD1,TRBJ2-7,TRBV5-6,ASSTGQGSYEQY
TRBD1,TRBJ1-4,TRBV6-5,ASRRTGGDEKLF
NA,TRBJ2-5,TRBV6-6,ASTIQETQY
NA,TRBJ2-7,TRBV12-3/TRBV12-4,ASSLGHYEQY
NA,TRBJ2-7,TRBV30,AWSGGLGREQY
TRBD1,TRBJ1-2,TRBV29-1,SVGQELYGYT
NA,TRBJ1-1,TRBV16,ASSQPGPGTEAF
TRBD2,TRBJ2-1,TRBV5-1,ASSPLAGGQVEQF
TRBD1,TRBJ2-7,TRBV28,ASTGQGASGYEQY
NA,TRBJ1-1,TRBV25-1,ASSEGPRDTEAF
NA,TRBJ2-3,TRBV3-1,ASSPSLDTQY
TRBD2,TRBJ2-3,TRBV3-1,ASSQGSGGFTDTQY
NA,TRBJ2-2,TRBV24-1,ATSDPRMNTGELF
TRBD2,TRBJ2-1,TRBV3-1,ASSQTVIRGVSYNEQF
TRBD2,TRBJ2-3,TRBV10-3,AISERGDTDTQY
NA,TRBJ1-1,TRBV6-1,ASSPDTFGMNTEAF
NA,TRBJ1-1,TRBV27,ASTPFPWTNTEAF
NA,TRBJ1-1,TRBV20-1,SAVPSTGLMAEAF